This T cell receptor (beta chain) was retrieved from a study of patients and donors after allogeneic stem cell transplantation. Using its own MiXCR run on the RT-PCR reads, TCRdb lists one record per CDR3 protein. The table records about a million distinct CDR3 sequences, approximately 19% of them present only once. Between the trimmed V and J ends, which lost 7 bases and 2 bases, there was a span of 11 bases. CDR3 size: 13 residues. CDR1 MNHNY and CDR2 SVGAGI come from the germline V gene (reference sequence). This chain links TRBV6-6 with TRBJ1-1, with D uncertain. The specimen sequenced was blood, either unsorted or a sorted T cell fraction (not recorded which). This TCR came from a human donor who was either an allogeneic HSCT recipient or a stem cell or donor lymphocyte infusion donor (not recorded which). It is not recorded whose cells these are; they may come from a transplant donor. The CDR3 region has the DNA TGTGCCAGCACCGGAGACCCCAACACTGAAGCTTTCTTT. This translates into CASTGDPNTEAFF.